Described below is a single TCR beta chain sequence and its context. This clone's antigen is unknown. There are no base qualities to consult, and no much larger clone falls within one base. The data were taken from a study of relationships among human T cell subsets (dated by TCRdb to about 2010). Regarding the study in general: Sequencing was performed on eight distinct blood T cell populations: pan T, CD8 cytotoxic, regulatory, Th1, Th2, naive plus transitional, activated and memory cells. Summary of the overall study and its limitations: The bead-based sorting could not exclude a CD4+CD8+ double-positive population. Across the seven subsets, no statistically significant differences turned up in V, D and J usage, CDR3 length, or N-nucleotide additions. Over 50% of CD8+ cytotoxic sequences were found to belong to clones with over 100 reads, whereas few such clones were observed in the regulatory and Th2 subsets. T cell counts went unrecorded for a couple of pan T samples, which were processed alongside pan B cells. Substantial sharing of CDR3s among Th1, Th2 and regulatory T cells was interpreted as suggestive of stochastic cell fate choices.

Miltenyi superparamagnetic beads coated with subset-specific monoclonal antibodies were used for isolation of the T cell subsets. Peripheral blood was used as the source from which all T cell populations were isolated. Ficoll separation of whole blood yielded mononuclear cells, and anti-CD14 microbeads were then used to deplete the monocytes. Right after isolation, the cell populations were resuspended in RNAprotect reagent. In general terms, the pan T sample was made up of CD3+ T cells. The CDR3, cysteine through phenylalanine, is 13 amino acids long. CDR3 DNA is the only sequence kept; it has 39 bases, read in frame from the first base. Deletion took 6 bases off V and 4 bases off J, with a span of 13 bases between the germline ends. The germline V gene supplies CDR1 SGHAT and CDR2 FQNNGV. Library generation was performed with multiplex PCR. TCRdb records 454 GS FLX as the sequencer. Semiquantitative ARM-PCR was used to amplify the TCR alpha and beta CDR3 regions from mRNA. In ARM-PCR, tagged nested gene-specific primers were used first, and communal superprimers then performed exponential amplification. Exonuclease was used to remove the nested primers before the first-round PCR products went through the second amplification round. Amplicons were sequenced on the 454 platform, which allows rapid sequencing of millions of DNA fragments without cloning bias. A read mappable to both V and J germline segments was defined as an effective read. As for how the authors treated the data: Reads were assigned to germline V, D and J segments with IRmap, which uses pyromap, a Smith-Waterman modification adapted to 454 sequencing errors. Cutoffs set at the 99th percentile of alignment scores from simulated random sequences were applied to filter D-beta assignments. CDR3 was defined as the amino acids lying between the conserved V-segment Y[YFLI]C motif and the J-segment [FW]GXGT motif. A compound Poisson process model, previously applied to large-scale EST data, was used to estimate repertoire diversity. A procedure for detecting cross-contamination was used to argue that the shared CDR3s did not come from sample contamination. TCRdb's own reprocessing of the public reads used fastp at Q25 and MiXCR and kept productive beta chains. Every entry covers one CDR3 protein and lists the most common genes and DNA from its rows. TCRdb, not the authors, supplied the V and J calls. This sample holds approximately 15,000 distinct CDR3 sequences; about three fifths were observed only once. The ten most abundant clones make up about a third of the sample.

Sequenced input: total T cells sorted from blood. The cell subset or site tag for this specimen amounts to: CD3+ T cells in general. The receptor was isolated from a man aged 40-49 years in good health. Rearrangement joined TRBV11-2 to TRBJ2-7, with an unclear D gene assignment. Here is the DNA: TGTGCCAGCAGGAAAGGCCAGTCGTACGAGCAGTACTTC. It specifies CASRKGQSYEQYF.